These 25 T cell receptor beta chains were all obtained from the same sample, sequenced in a study of blood T cell repertoires in COVID-19. Using immunoSEQ multiplex PCR, the repertoire was profiled, and TCRdb retains in-frame clones only, with some absent. The table includes about 260,000 clones, around 84% detected once. Material: peripheral blood. The receptors shown here come from a woman in her sixties with COVID-19, enrolled during active disease.

The chain is built from TRBV7-9 and TRBJ2-1, with 8 nucleotides matching TRBD2. Trimming at V came to 2 bases and at J to 8 bases, leaving 14 bases not matched to a gene. The V gene's germline CDR1 is SEHNR and CDR2 FQNEAQ (reference sequence). There are 17 residues in the CDR3. The CDR3 sequence: CASSLRQAAGVGDEQFF. The CDR3 nucleotides read TGTGCCAGCAGCTTACGCCAGGCAGCGGGAGTTGGTGATGAGCAGTTCTTC.

This rearrangement joins TRBV19 to TRBJ2-3; D is undetermined. This CDR3 spans 15 amino acids. The V gene lost 3 bases and the J gene lost 0 bases, with 10 bases spanning the gap. The germline V gene has CDR1 LNHDA and CDR2 SQIVND (reference sequence). Here the CDR3 DNA reads TGTGCCAGTAGTATCGCGGATATGAGCACAGATACGCAGTATTTT. This gives the protein CASSIADMSTDTQYF.

The chain has TRBV28 and TRBJ2-1; D is unclear. The V end was cut by 5 bases, the J end by 7 bases, with 6 bases between. Germline CDR1 reads MDHEN; CDR2 reads SYDVKM. CDR3 size: 11 residues. CDR3 loop: CASSVRNEQFF. Here the CDR3 DNA reads TGTGCCAGCAGTGTGAGGAATGAGCAGTTCTTC.

Note on this clone: Distinct nucleotide sequences in the sample also encode this CDR3. The rearrangement uses TRBV6-2 or TRBV6-3 and TRBJ2-3; no definite D call. CDR1 and CDR2 from the germline V gene are MNHEY and SVGEGT. V gave up 6 bases and J gave up 3 bases, with 7 bases separating them. This CDR3 spans 12 amino acids. CDR3 DNA: TGTGCCAGCAGCCTCAATACAGATACGCAGTATTTT. The encoded protein is CASSLNTDTQYF.

The rearrangement uses TRBV7-9 and TRBJ2-7; TRBD2 aligns across 9 bases. The CDR3 is 14 amino acids. Trimming at V came to 0 bases and at J to 6 bases, leaving 3 bases not matched to a gene. Germline assignment: CDR1 SEHNR and CDR2 FQNEAQ (reference sequence). The CDR3, as DNA: TGTGCCAGCAGCTTAGCTAGCGGGAGCTTCGAGCAGTACTTC. Translated: CASSLASGSFEQYF.

The table lists this clone with a count of one. This rearrangement joins TRBV7-3 to TRBJ1-2; D is unclear. The CDR3 runs to 15 residues. The V end lost 5 bases, the J end lost 1 base, and 14 bases lay between the germline ends. The germline V gene encodes CDR1 SGHTA and CDR2 FQGTGA. CDR3 coding DNA: TGTGCCAGCAGCCTCACCCCCGGGATTAACTATGGCTACACCTTC. Translating gives CASSLTPGINYGYTF.

The chain joins TRBV2 to TRBJ2-5; possible D gene TRBD1, 5 bases. Germline CDR1 is SNHLY and CDR2 is FYNNEI. The germline V and J ends were trimmed by 1 base and 7 bases, with 10 bases remaining between them. This CDR3 region has 13 residues. The CDR3 sequence: CASSEGQGGTQYF. CDR3 sequence (DNA): TGTGCCAGCAGTGAAGGCCAGGGCGGGACCCAGTACTTC.

CDR3 in DNA: TGTGCAACCACGGGGGACAGAGGCGAGCAGTACTTC. Its protein is CATTGDRGEQYF. This chain uses TRBV28 with TRBJ2-7; TRBD1 is a possible D gene (7 bases). CDR1 is MDHEN and CDR2 is SYDVKM in the germline V gene. This CDR3 spans 12 amino acids.

The chain is built from TRBV19 and TRBJ2-7; 9 nucleotides match TRBD2. Losses at the gene ends were 1 base for V and 5 bases for J; bases not matched to a gene: 6. This CDR3 contains 15 residues. The germline CDR1 and CDR2 sequences are LNHDA and SQIVND (reference sequence). Written as DNA, the CDR3 is TGTGCCAGTAGTATAGGGAGGCTAGCGGGAAACGAGCAGTACTTC. It specifies CASSIGRLAGNEQYF.

V is TRBV7-9 and J is TRBJ2-7, with TRBD2 as a possible D gene (5 bases). CDR3 size: 14 residues. Germline CDR1 SEHNR, CDR2 FQNEAQ (reference sequence). Trimming stripped 4 bases from V and 3 bases from J, with 13 bases between. The CDR3 DNA follows: TGTGCCAGCAGCTCCTTAGAGGAGGACTACGAGCAGTACTTC. This sequence encodes CASSSLEEDYEQYF.

This clone was observed a single time. The CDR3 reads CASSQASSGKNEQFF. CDR3 in DNA: TGTGCCAGCAGCCAAGCATCTAGCGGGAAAAATGAGCAGTTCTTC. V gene TRBV14 combines with J gene TRBJ2-1; TRBD2 agrees at 9 bases. Germline CDR1 reads SGHDN; CDR2 reads FVKESK. The trim removed 1 base at V and 7 bases at J, leaving 5 bases unmatched. This CDR3 spans 15 amino acids.

V and J are TRBV28 and TRBJ1-6; possibly TRBD1 for D (5 bases). CDR3 length: 14 amino acids. In germline, CDR1 is MDHEN, CDR2 SYDVKM. The V end lost 10 bases, the J end lost 3 bases, and 13 bases lay between the germline ends. CDR3 sequence (DNA): TGTGCCACCCCGGGGGGGAACTATAATTCACCCCTCCACTTT. It specifies CATPGGNYNSPLHF.

This clone was seen more than once but under ten times. The sample carries other DNA sequences with the same CDR3. The J gene is TRBJ2-5, the V gene TRBV19; 15 nucleotides line up with TRBD2. The CDR3 sequence is 15 residues long. Germline CDR1 LNHDA, CDR2 SQIVND (reference sequence). V lost 6 bases to trimming and J lost 4 bases; unmatched junction nucleotides: 3. Here the CDR3 reads CASSRTSGRAETQYF. The CDR3 coding sequence is TGTGCCAGTAGCCGGACTAGCGGGAGGGCAGAGACCCAGTACTTC.

This clone is a singleton in its sample. V usage is TRBV19 and J usage is TRBJ1-1; perhaps TRBD1 as D (6 bases). There are 16 residues in the CDR3. Germline CDR1 and CDR2: LNHDA and SQIVND (reference sequence). With 4 bases removed from V and 5 bases from J, the gap between germline ends came to 20 bases. The CDR3 is CASSTGTLLRGTEAFF. For the CDR3, the DNA is TGTGCCAGTAGTACCGGGACACTCCTAAGAGGGACTGAAGCTTTCTTT.

DNA for the CDR3: TGTGCCAGTAGTATCGCTAGCGGGGAGACCCAGTACTTC. This sequence encodes CASSIASGETQYF. The V gene is TRBV19, the J gene TRBJ2-5, with 8 bases aligning to TRBD2. The CDR3 is made up of 13 amino acids. J gave up 5 bases and V 3 bases, and 2 bases lay outside the gene matches. Per the germline V gene, CDR1 is LNHDA and CDR2 is SQIVND (reference sequence).

This clone was recorded a few times. The rearrangement joins TRBV10-3 to TRBJ2-7; 16 nucleotides match TRBD2. Germline V gene data show CDR1 as ENHRY and CDR2 as SYGVKD. Trimming cost V 3 bases and J 0 bases; bases outside gene matches: 8. This CDR3 comprises 19 residues. The CDR3: CAISDPGLAGGPSSYEQYF. The DNA for the CDR3 is TGTGCCATCAGTGACCCGGGACTAGCGGGAGGGCCCAGCTCCTACGAGCAGTACTTC.

The J gene is TRBJ2-3, the V gene TRBV12-1; the DNA was not compared with TRBD1, the D call given in the table. TRBV12-1 is a pseudogene segment. The CDR3 loop spans 16 amino acids. The CDR3 bases are TGTGCCAGCAGCTCCCCCCCCGCAGGGGCGTCAGATACGCAGTATTTT. This codes for CASSSPPAGASDTQYF.

The chain recombines TRBV7-9 with TRBJ2-3; TRBD2 matches 16 bases. The CDR3 has 18 residues. V was clipped by 1 base and J by 5 bases; unmatched bases: 6. Germline V gene sequence: CDR1 SEHNR, CDR2 FQNEAQ (reference sequence). The CDR3 bases are TGTGCCAGCAGCTTAGGGACCGGGACTAGCGGGAGGGGAGATACGCAGTATTTT. It translates to CASSLGTGTSGRGDTQYF.

The rearrangement joins TRBV14 to TRBJ2-1; TRBD2 aligns across 8 bases. Germline V lookup: CDR1 SGHDN, CDR2 FVKESK. Trimming removed 5 bases from V and 0 bases from J; junction bases left unmatched: 9. The CDR3 loop spans 17 amino acids. CDR3 nucleotides: TGTGCCAGCAGCGGGCTACTAGCGGCCTACTCCTACAATGAGCAGTTCTTC. Encoded protein: CASSGLLAAYSYNEQFF.

The chain uses TRBV7-3 and TRBJ1-6; D is undetermined. Germline CDR1 and CDR2: SGHTA and FQGTGA. The V end was cut by 3 bases, the J end by 0 bases, with 3 bases between. CDR3 length: 14 amino acids. CDR3 amino acids: CASSLSSYNSPLHF. The DNA of the CDR3 is TGTGCCAGCAGCTTGAGCTCCTATAATTCACCCCTCCACTTT.

The CDR3 bases are TGCAGCGTTGAGGGTCTAGCGGGAGAGACCCAGTACTTC. This sequence encodes CSVEGLAGETQYF. The V and J genes are TRBV29-1 and TRBJ2-5; 8 nucleotides line up with TRBD2. Germline V gives CDR1 SQVTM, CDR2 ANQGSEA. The ends lost 3 bases at V and 4 bases at J; junction bases unmatched: 4. The CDR3 sequence is 13 residues long.

This chain uses TRBV5-1 with TRBJ2-7, with D possibly being TRBD2 (6 bases). The germline CDR1 and CDR2 sequences are SGHRS and YFSETQ. Trimming left V 4 bases short and J 2 bases short, with 13 bases between. The CDR3 is made up of 14 amino acids. The CDR3 is CASSPAGRTYEQYF. The CDR3 DNA is TGCGCCAGCAGCCCCGCGGGACGAACCTACGAGCAGTACTTC. Drawing the rest from reference TRBV5-1 and TRBJ2-7, the complete variable domain is KAGVTQTPRYLIKTRGQQVTLSCSPISGHRSVSWYQQTPGQGLQFLFEYFSETQRNKGNFPGRFSGRQFSNSRSEMNVSTLELGDSALYLCASSPAGRTYEQYFGPGTRLTVT.

The genes are TRBV5-1 and TRBJ2-1; 8 bases align to TRBD2. The CDR3 is 16 amino acids. V was clipped by 0 bases and J by 2 bases; unmatched bases: 4. Germline V gene data show CDR1 as SGHRS and CDR2 as YFSETQ. The CDR3 here is CASSLAGGGPYNEQFF. CDR3 in DNA: TGCGCCAGCAGCTTGGCGGGAGGGGGGCCCTACAATGAGCAGTTCTTC.

The chain links TRBV7-2 to TRBJ1-5, with 11 bases aligning to TRBD1. V was pared by 5 bases and J by 7 bases, with 7 bases of the junction left unmatched. The CDR3 runs 15 residues. Germline values: CDR1 SGHTA, CDR2 FQGNSA. CDR3: CASSPWTGGRQPQHF. The CDR3 bases are TGTGCCAGCAGCCCATGGACAGGGGGCAGGCAGCCCCAGCATTTT.

This clone was counted a few times. The genes are TRBV7-9 and TRBJ1-6, with 7 bases fitting TRBD1. This CDR3 has 15 amino acids. Germline V gene data show CDR1 as SEHNR and CDR2 as FQNEAQ (reference sequence). The trim removed 4 bases at V and 7 bases at J, leaving 7 bases unmatched. CDR3 loop: CASSSPGQRNSPLHF. CDR3 bases: TGTGCCAGCAGCTCGCCGGGACAGCGGAATTCACCCCTCCACTTT.